This entry describes one T cell receptor (beta chain). This sample is part of a study of blood T cell repertoires in COVID-19. Produced via immunoSEQ multiplex PCR; TCRdb's table is partial and in-frame only. The table shows over 300,000 clones, with roughly 85% occurring only once. Germline V gene lookup returns CDR1 MNHEY and CDR2 SMNVEV (reference sequence). CDR3 size: 15 residues. V shed 6 bases and J shed 4 bases, with 18 bases lying between them. The J gene is TRBJ1-2, the V gene TRBV27; the D is unclear. The receptor's source is a man aged 30 to 45 who had recovered from COVID-19. Material: PBMCs or T cells enriched from blood (not recorded which). The CDR3 DNA is TGTGCCAGCAGGCTGGTCCAGCGGGGATTCTATGGCTACACCTTC. Amino acid sequence: CASRLVQRGFYGYTF.